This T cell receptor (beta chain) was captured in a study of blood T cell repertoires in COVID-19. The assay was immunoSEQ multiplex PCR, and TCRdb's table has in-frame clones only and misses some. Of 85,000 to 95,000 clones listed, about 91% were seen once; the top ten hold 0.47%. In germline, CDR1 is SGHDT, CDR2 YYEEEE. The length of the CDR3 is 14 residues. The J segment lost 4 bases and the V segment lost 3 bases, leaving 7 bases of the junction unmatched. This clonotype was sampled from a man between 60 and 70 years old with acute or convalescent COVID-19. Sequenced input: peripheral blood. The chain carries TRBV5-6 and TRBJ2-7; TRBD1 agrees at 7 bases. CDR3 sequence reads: CASSWGTVGYEQYF. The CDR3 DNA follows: TGTGCCAGCAGCTGGGGGACAGTCGGTTACGAGCAGTACTTC.